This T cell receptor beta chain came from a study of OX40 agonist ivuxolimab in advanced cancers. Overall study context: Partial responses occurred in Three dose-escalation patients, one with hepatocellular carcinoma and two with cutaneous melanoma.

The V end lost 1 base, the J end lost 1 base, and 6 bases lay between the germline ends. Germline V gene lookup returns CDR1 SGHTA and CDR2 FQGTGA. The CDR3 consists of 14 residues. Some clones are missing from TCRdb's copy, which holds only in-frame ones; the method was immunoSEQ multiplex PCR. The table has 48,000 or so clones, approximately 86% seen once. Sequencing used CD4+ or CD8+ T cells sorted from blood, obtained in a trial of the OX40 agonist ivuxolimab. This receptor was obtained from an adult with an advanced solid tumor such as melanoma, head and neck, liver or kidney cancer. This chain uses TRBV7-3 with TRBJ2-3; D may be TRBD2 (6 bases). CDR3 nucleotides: TGTGCCAGCAGCTTAAGCGGGGGCACAGATACGCAGTATTTT. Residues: CASSLSGGTDTQYF.